One and the same sample provided the 16 T cell receptor beta chains below, sequenced in a study of Ad26.COV2.S vaccination and SARS-CoV-2 variants (dated by TCRdb to 2020 to 2023). The method behind the library was the immunoSEQ multiplex PCR assay. In its TCRdb copy, this immuneACCESS table keeps in-frame sequences only and misses some clones. Where compared with another copy, unresolved V genes explain less than half of these, and the others have no known cause. This sample holds hundreds of thousands of clones; approximately 90% were observed only once. The ten largest clones add up to approximately 5% of the sample. This specimen's treatment or condition label, interpreted: some 20 received Ad26.COV2.S at low or high dose, single or two shots; about 5 received placebo; per-sample allocation not given. Repertoires of vaccine and placebo recipients were sequenced from samples taken on day 63 after the first injection.

Sample: peripheral blood, taken in a trial of Ad26.COV2.S vaccine versus placebo. The receptors were gathered from a person aged 18-60 years who received the Ad26.COV2.S COVID-19 vaccine or a placebo.

The gene calls are TRBV5-1 and TRBJ2-1; the D is unclear. The V and J ends lost 4 bases and 8 bases respectively, with 10 bases between them. In germline, CDR1 is SGHRS, CDR2 YFSETQ. This CDR3 is built from 12 residues. For the CDR3, the DNA is TGCGCCAGCAGCCCGACCCGGTATGAGCAGTTCTTC. It is translated as CASSPTRYEQFF.

The rearrangement links TRBV10-2 to TRBJ1-1, with a weak D call TRBD1 (5 bases). This CDR3 spans 16 amino acids. CDR1 and CDR2 (germline): WSHSY, SAAADI. V lost 5 bases and J 3 bases, leaving 19 bases between the germline ends. The CDR3 reads CASSTQGRGWDTEAFF. CDR3 sequence (DNA): TGCGCCAGCAGTACGCAGGGACGTGGGTGGGACACTGAAGCTTTCTTT.

The chain uses TRBV19 and TRBJ2-6, with 7 bases lining up with TRBD2. The length of the CDR3 is 16 residues. Per germline, CDR1 LNHDA and CDR2 SQIVND (reference sequence). V shed 1 base and J 1 base; nucleotides not matched to a gene: 1. The CDR3 sequence is CASSIGGGSGANVLTF. The CDR3 coding sequence is TGTGCCAGTAGTATAGGGGGAGGGTCTGGGGCCAACGTCCTGACTTTC.

The J gene is TRBJ2-7, the V gene TRBV15, with D maybe TRBD1 (6 bases). The germline V gene has CDR1 LNHNV and CDR2 YYDKDF (reference sequence). CDR3 length equals 18 residues. Trimming stripped 0 bases from V and 0 bases from J, with 18 bases between. The CDR3 nucleotides read TGTGCCACCAGCAGAGATAGTTGGGGGCAGAGGAGCTCCTACGAGCAGTACTTC. This encodes CATSRDSWGQRSSYEQYF.

The genes are TRBV18 and TRBJ2-7; 7 bases line up with TRBD2. Germline CDR1 and CDR2: KGHSH and LQKENI. V shed 0 bases, J shed 6 bases, and the junction held 8 bases outside the gene matches. The CDR3 sequence is 15 residues long. This chain's CDR3 is CASSPPSGEGVEQYF. CDR3 bases: TGTGCCAGCTCACCACCGAGCGGGGAAGGCGTCGAGCAGTACTTC. Drawing the rest from reference TRBV18 and TRBJ2-7, the complete variable domain is NAGVMQNPRHLVRRRGQEARLRCSPMKGHSHVYWYRQLPEEGLKFMVYLQKENIIDESGMPKERFSAEFPKEGPSILRIQQVVRGDSAAYFCASSPPSGEGVEQYFGPGTRLTVT.

This rearrangement joins TRBV5-6 to TRBJ2-7; D gene unclear. The germline V gene has CDR1 SGHDT and CDR2 YYEEEE. V lost 0 bases, J lost 2 bases, and 6 bases lay in between. This CDR3 contains 13 residues. This CDR3 is CASSLGIPYEQYF. CDR3 DNA: TGTGCCAGCAGCTTGGGCATTCCCTACGAGCAGTACTTC. Full variable domain (remainder filled in from reference TRBV5-6 and TRBJ2-7): DAGVTQSPTHLIKTRGQQVTLRCSPKSGHDTVSWYQQALGQGPQFIFQYYEEEERQRGNFPDRFSGHQFPNYSSELNVNALLLGDSALYLCASSLGIPYEQYFGPGTRLTVT.

The chain is built from TRBV28 and TRBJ2-7; a weak D match, TRBD2 (6 bases). The germline CDR1 and CDR2 sequences are MDHEN and SYDVKM. V dropped 5 bases and J dropped 3 bases, with 14 bases sitting between them. CDR3 size: 14 residues. This CDR3 reads CASSRTGGIYEQYF. DNA of the CDR3: TGTGCCAGCAGTCGCACCGGGGGAATCTACGAGCAGTACTTC.

The chain carries TRBV2 and TRBJ2-7; 7 bases are shared with TRBD1. Germline V lookup: CDR1 SNHLY, CDR2 FYNNEI. The CDR3 consists of 16 residues. Trimming removed 4 bases from V and 0 bases from J; junction bases left unmatched: 9. CDR3 residues: CASSGSGTESSYEQYF. As DNA, the CDR3 is TGTGCCAGCAGTGGCTCCGGGACAGAAAGCTCCTACGAGCAGTACTTC.

V and J are TRBV19 and TRBJ1-2; the match to TRBD1 covers 9 bases. Germline trimming cut 11 bases from V and 8 bases from J; bases unmatched to any gene: 24. CDR1 is LNHDA and CDR2 is SQIVND in the germline V gene (reference sequence). CDR3 length: 17 amino acids. The CDR3 nucleotides are TGTGCCGCCCGAACCCACGGGGGACAGGGCAATCTGGAGGGCTACACCTTC. It translates to CAARTHGGQGNLEGYTF.

This chain uses TRBV5-1 with TRBJ2-5, with no clear D. The V end lost 5 bases, the J end lost 0 bases, and 17 bases lay between the germline ends. The V gene's germline CDR1 is SGHRS and CDR2 YFSETQ. This CDR3 is built from 16 residues. The CDR3 is CASRRATTRDQETQYF. The CDR3 nucleotides read TGCGCCAGCAGGCGTGCTACAACTCGTGACCAAGAGACCCAGTACTTC. Full variable domain (outside the CDR3, taken from reference TRBV5-1 and TRBJ2-5): KAGVTQTPRYLIKTRGQQVTLSCSPISGHRSVSWYQQTPGQGLQFLFEYFSETQRNKGNFPGRFSGRQFSNSRSEMNVSTLELGDSALYLCASRRATTRDQETQYFGPGTRLLVL.

A few counts support this clone. The chain couples TRBV4-2 to TRBJ1-2; a weak D match, TRBD1 (6 bases). The CDR3 is 16 amino acids. Trimming stripped 1 base from V and 6 bases from J, with 18 bases between. Germline values: CDR1 LGHNA, CDR2 YNFKEQ. CDR3 sequence (DNA): TGTGCCAGCAGCCAAGGGGGACGGCGGGGGGCGGATGGCTACACCTTC. Protein product: CASSQGGRRGADGYTF.

The chain couples TRBV9 to TRBJ2-3; 9 nucleotides align to TRBD2. This CDR3 is 15 amino acids long. Germline CDR1 is SGDLS and CDR2 is YYNGEE. With V trimmed by 2 bases and J by 5 bases, 6 bases remained unmatched. The CDR3 region is CASSVAGGRLDTQYF. CDR3 nucleotides: TGTGCCAGCAGCGTGGCGGGGGGGCGGTTAGATACGCAGTATTTT.

The chain carries TRBV7-9 and TRBJ1-6; D gene unclear. Germline V gene lookup returns CDR1 SEHNR and CDR2 FQNEAQ (reference sequence). The V end was cut by 1 base, the J end by 7 bases, with 8 bases between. CDR3 length: 14 residues. This chain's CDR3 is CASSLEGRNSPLHF. The CDR3 DNA is TGTGCCAGCAGCTTAGAAGGGAGGAATTCACCCCTCCACTTT. The full variable domain, completed using reference TRBV7-9 and TRBJ1-6, is DTGVSQNPRHKITKRGQNVTFRCDPISEHNRLYWYRQTLGQGPEFLTYFQNEAQLEKSRLLSDRFSAERPKGSFSTLEIQRTEQGDSAMYLCASSLEGRNSPLHFGNGTRLTVT.

This chain joins TRBV21-1 and TRBJ1-5. TRBV21-1 corresponds to a pseudogene. This CDR3 has 16 amino acids. DNA for the CDR3: TGTGCCAGCAGCTCTCGGGCCTGCCTGGGCAATCAGCCCCAGCATTTT. It yields the protein CASSSRACLGNQPQHF.

The genes are TRBV28 and TRBJ2-1, with D unclear. The V gene lost 2 bases and the J gene lost 10 bases, with 6 bases spanning the gap. The CDR3 sequence is 11 residues long. Germline V lookup: CDR1 MDHEN, CDR2 SYDVKM. DNA for the CDR3: TGTGCCAGCAGTTTACAGCTCGAGCAGTTCTTC. It codes for CASSLQLEQFF.

The rearrangement links TRBV19 to TRBJ2-1; 8 bases map to TRBD1. The CDR3 has 13 residues. The V segment lost 5 bases and the J segment 7 bases; nucleotides outside the gene matches: 4. Germline loops: CDR1 LNHDA, CDR2 SQIVND (reference sequence). CDR3 in amino acids: CASSAGGGNEQFF. Here the CDR3 DNA reads TGTGCCAGTAGTGCAGGGGGCGGGAATGAGCAGTTCTTC.